This entry features one T cell receptor beta chain sequence. TCRdb keeps only in-frame clones here, not all; method: immunoSEQ multiplex PCR. The sample yields about 440,000 clones, less than 95% seen once. This sample was included in a study of Ad26.COV2.S vaccination and SARS-CoV-2 variants. This CDR3 contains 13 residues. With 8 bases removed from V and 6 bases from J, the gap between germline ends came to 14 bases. Germline V gene lookup returns CDR1 SNHLY and CDR2 FYNNEI. As for treatment: around 19 received Ad26.COV2.S at low or high dose, single or two shots; 5 received placebo; per-sample allocation not given. It was on day 63 after the first vaccine or placebo injection that samples were taken. Boston provided a donor who was an adult aged 18-55 years.

The sequence came from a person between 18 and 65 years old who received the Ad26.COV2.S COVID-19 vaccine or a placebo. The sample in question was peripheral blood, obtained in a trial of Ad26.COV2.S vaccine versus placebo. The chain couples TRBV2 to TRBJ2-1; D is possibly TRBD1 or TRBD2 (5 bases each). The CDR3 DNA sequence: TGTGCCAGCCTATATCAGGGACGCAATGAGCAGTTCTTC. Protein product: CASLYQGRNEQFF.